This T cell receptor (beta chain) stems from a study of T cell responses to AZD1222 COVID-19 vaccine (dated by TCRdb to the early 2020s). In terms of the full investigation: A total of 233 trial participants underwent TCR sequencing, of whom 207 had received two doses of AZD1222 and about 26 had received two doses of the MenACWY control vaccine. Trial participants were enrolled by age into subgroups of 18-55, 56-69 and 70-plus years, and roughly 150, 30 and 60 TCR-sequenced participants, respectively, were included in these subgroups. Beyond this particular receptor, the publication reports: Most participants were white British and females outnumbered males, and the authors suggested that clonal diversity may have been underestimated. CD4 TCRs associated with the vaccine covered the entire spike protein, and the dominant responses were in regions 160-218 and 743-854. Reportedly, close to half of the unique spike-specific TCRs recognized epitopes lying outside the regions that are mutated in the B.1.351 and B.1.1.7 variants. In the small 56-69-year group, the increase in depth fell short of significance, most likely because of low power. Because no samples from the day 14 peak response were available, repertoires could be characterized only after the peak T cell response. A significant rise in spike-specific TCR breadth and depth was observed after two AZD1222 doses relative to day 0 and relative to MenACWY recipients. Conclusions about previously exposed vaccinees are limited, since just a handful of AZD1222 recipients were seropositive for SARS-CoV-2 at baseline.

The CDR3 regions of human TCRbeta chains were analyzed by immunosequencing. In the original analysis: TCRs in the repertoires were compared against a reference library of SARS-CoV-2-specific TCRs that had been generated with the MIRA antigen-specificity platform. Breadth was defined as the fraction of unique TCRs that were SARS-CoV-2-associated, and depth was defined as the fraction of total T cells that were SARS-CoV-2-associated. Using the MIRA data, every spike-specific TCR was mapped to the spike region that the TCR reacted to and assigned to either a CD4 or a CD8 class. Log10-transformed breadth and depth values were compared by one-way ANOVA with Sidak's multiple comparisons tests. The table was pulled from immuneACCESS by TCRdb, which kept in-frame rearrangements only. Such tables lose some clones; where checked, under half of the loss comes from unresolved V genes, and the rest has no known cause. V, J and clone size reflect that table, while D and trimming were determined from the DNA. The table for this sample lists 85,000 to 100,000 clones; approximately 91% of them were counted only once. Of the sample, approximately 5.2% falls within the top ten clones.

Per the publication, the time point label means: about 28 days (+/-7) after the second vaccine dose. AZD1222 recipients with second doses at about 4 weeks or about 12 weeks were pooled, because spike-specific TCR depth and breadth did not differ between schedules. Vaccinee samples came from UK trials COV001 and COV002, including a single-blind randomized controlled phase 2/3 trial of AZD1222 (ChAdOx1 nCoV-19) in healthy adults. For TCRbeta chain sequencing, PBMC samples were collected from trial participants at day 0 and at day 28 after the second dose. Only a few counts were recorded for this clone. Its binding antigen is unknown. Base-call qualities are not available, and no considerably larger clone is one nucleotide away. CDR1 and CDR2, per the germline V gene, are SGHRS and YFSETQ. The V end loses 3 bases and the J end loses 12 bases, and a stretch of 13 bases separates them. From cysteine to phenylalanine, the CDR3 is 11 amino acids long. The kept DNA is CDR3 alone, 33 bases in frame from the first base.

Here the chain combines TRBV5-1 and TRBJ2-7; no D segment can be confidently identified. The sequencing here drew on peripheral blood, taken 28 days after the second AZD1222 dose. The receptor was derived from an adult who received the AZD1222 COVID-19 vaccine. CDR3 reads: CASSSYTELYF. The base sequence is TGCGCCAGCAGCTCCTACACTGAACTGTACTTC. The full variable domain, completed from the reference TRBV5-1 and TRBJ2-7 proteins outside the CDR3, reads KAGVTQTPRYLIKTRGQQVTLSCSPISGHRSVSWYQQTPGQGLQFLFEYFSETQRNKGNFPGRFSGRQFSNSRSEMNVSTLELGDSALYLCASSSYTELYFGPGTRLTVT.